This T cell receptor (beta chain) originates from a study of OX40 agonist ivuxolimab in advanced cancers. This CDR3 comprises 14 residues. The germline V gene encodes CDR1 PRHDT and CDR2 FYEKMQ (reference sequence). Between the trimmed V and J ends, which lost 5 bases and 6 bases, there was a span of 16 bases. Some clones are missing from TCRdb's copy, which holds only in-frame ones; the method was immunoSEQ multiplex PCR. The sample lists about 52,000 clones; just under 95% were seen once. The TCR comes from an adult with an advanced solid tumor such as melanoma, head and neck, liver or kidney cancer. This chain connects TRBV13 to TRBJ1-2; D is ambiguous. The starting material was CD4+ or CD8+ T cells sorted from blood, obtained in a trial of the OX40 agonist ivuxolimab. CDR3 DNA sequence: TGTGCCAGCAGCCAAATCTCGGTAATGGATGGCTACACCTTC. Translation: CASSQISVMDGYTF.